These T cell receptor beta chains were read from a single sample in a study of blood T cell repertoires in COVID-19. This table comes from immunoSEQ multiplex PCR, and its TCRdb copy is limited to in-frame clones, with some not included. The table records about 77,000 clones, about 92% of them present only once. The sequenced sample consisted of peripheral blood. These receptors came from a woman at least 80 years old with active or convalescent COVID-19. Both conserved end residues are part of each CDR3. Fields, in order: J gene, clone size, CDR3 length, V gene, CDR3 protein. Only part of the rows carry a size: once, few, many, or a class if the clone is expanded.

>TRBJ2-1|.|10|TRBV6-6
CASSGSEQFF
>TRBJ2-1|few|18|TRBV5-6
CASSLATSGGPFYNEQFF
>TRBJ2-3|.|12|TRBV30
CAWSVLFNTQYF
>TRBJ1-4|.|16|TRBV13
CASSAKQLPTNEKLFF
>TRBJ2-1|once|15|TRBV28
CASSPGQTRINEQFF
>TRBJ1-1|.|14|TRBV3-1/TRBV3-2
CASSQDRTGTEAFF
>TRBJ1-5|.|16|TRBV18
CASSPQGISSNQPQHF
>TRBJ1-6|.|17|TRBV5-7
CASSCPWQGAWNSPLHF
>TRBJ1-2|.|14|TRBV7-2
CASSSPSGVYGYTF
>TRBJ2-1|.|14|TRBV19
CASSILGTRDEQFF
>TRBJ2-3|.|14|TRBV10-1
CASRDRGETDTQYF
>TRBJ2-7|.|18|TRBV5-6
CASSVHDDRPRSSYEQYF
>TRBJ2-2|.|12|TRBV6-5
CASTTGSGELFF
>TRBJ1-4|.|18|TRBV4-2
CASSQDLEGAAGGEKLFF
>TRBJ2-3|.|14|TRBV7-3
CASSLTGGADTQYF
>TRBJ1-2|once|13|TRBV19
CASSISQVYGYTF
>TRBJ2-3|.|15|TRBV5-5
CASSFPGTGTDTQYF
>TRBJ2-5|.|18|TRBV5-6
CASSEGPPLGAYQETQYF
>TRBJ2-5|.|15|TRBV29-1
CSVGTSGANQETQYF
>TRBJ2-3|.|15|TRBV4-3
CASSQDRGGTDTQYF
>TRBJ2-7|.|13|TRBV28
CASSLTGTGWQYF
>TRBJ2-7|.|14|TRBV5-4
CASSLGTSAYEQYF
>TRBJ2-1|few|15|TRBV5-4
CASSFIGSRANEQFF
>TRBJ1-2|.|15|TRBV19
CASSIDGTAIYGYTF
>TRBJ2-1|.|16|TRBV11-2
CASSLYRGNSYNEQFF
>TRBJ1-2|once|13|TRBV3-1/TRBV3-2
CASSRDRDYGYTF
>TRBJ2-5|.|15|TRBV5-5
CASRAGTPRWETQYF
>TRBJ1-6|once|14|TRBV2
CASSEQRGSSPLHF
>TRBJ2-1|.|14|TRBV7-2
CASRQAVALEEQFF
>TRBJ1-5|few|12|TRBV27
CARLGTGQPQHF
>TRBJ1-2|.|13|TRBV12-3/TRBV12-4
CASRGQGIYGYTF
>TRBJ1-5|few|15|TRBV2
CASSSDRGRNQPQHF
>TRBJ1-1|.|15|TRBV7-9
CASSLVPRMNTEAFF
>TRBJ2-7|.|13|TRBV5-1
CASSLGQIYEQYF
>TRBJ2-7|once|14|TRBV7-2
CASSPEGQAYEQYF
>TRBJ1-2|.|14|TRBV2
CASTSRQGSGGYTF
>TRBJ2-5|.|13|TRBV13
CASSTDRQETQYF
>TRBJ1-2|.|16|TRBV2
CASIPVAGRGNYGYTF
>TRBJ2-1|.|13|TRBV19
CASSMRTGIEQFF
>TRBJ1-1|.|14|TRBV9
CASSETGDFAEAFF
>TRBJ1-5|.|15|TRBV2
CASSDGTGVNQPQHF
>TRBJ2-6|.|16|TRBV7-3
CASSGTAVSGANVLTF
>TRBJ1-5|.|16|TRBV3-1/TRBV3-2
CASSLGQAGSNQPQHF
>TRBJ1-2|.|16|TRBV2
CATTDRDGIATYGYTF
>TRBJ2-7|.|15|TRBV6-6
CASSYETGLSYEQYF
>TRBJ1-2|.|14|TRBV5-1
CASSLPGQGPDYTF
>TRBJ2-5|.|15|TRBV4-3
CASSQDRGSSETQYF
>TRBJ1-1|.|14|TRBV14
CASRRQGAGTEAFF
>TRBJ2-6|.|16|TRBV4-2
CASSPPGGTGANVLTF
>TRBJ1-1|.|17|TRBV4-2
CASSLGTGGGLDTEAFF
>TRBJ2-7|.|13|TRBV30
CAWSDATGKEQYF
>TRBJ1-5|.|16|TRBV7-2
CASSLDALGGHQPQHF
>TRBJ1-5|.|17|TRBV4-1
CASSHSQGTRSNQPQHF
>TRBJ1-4|once|15|TRBV10-3
CAISEGGAANEKLFF
>TRBJ2-5|.|13|TRBV18
CASSPGLSEAQYF
>TRBJ1-2|.|14|TRBV5-8
CASSLGRTNYGYTF
>TRBJ2-3|.|14|TRBV5-1
CASSPTGTVATQYF
>TRBJ2-2|.|14|TRBV19
CASSFAGYTGELFF
>TRBJ1-1|.|12|TRBV29-1
CSVEDLTAEAFF
>TRBJ1-5|.|15|TRBV21-1
CASSNTGQGNQPQHF